Below, 31 T cell receptor beta chains from the same sample are listed, as sequenced in a study of T cells in Graves' hyperthyroidism and ophthalmopathy. The TCR beta CDR3 regions underwent amplification using RNA transcripts as the source. A set of HTBI primers served as the primers for a first-round RT-PCR of the TCR CDR3. In TCRdb, the multiplex PCR reads were re-called with MiXCR into one record per CDR3 protein. The sample holds under 750,000 distinct CDR3 sequences; 15% to 20% are singletons and the top ten take 16%. What was sequenced was blood. The receptors derive from a woman in her 50s with Graves' hyperthyroidism that later progressed to Graves' ophthalmopathy.

This clonotype was detected only a few times. This sequence joins TRBV20-1 and TRBJ2-3; a possible D gene is TRBD1 (6 bases). Germline values: CDR1 DFQATT, CDR2 SNEGSKA (reference sequence). Trimming shortened V by 2 bases and J by 0 bases, and 9 bases separated the two germline ends. The CDR3 is 14 amino acids. The CDR3 DNA is TGCAGTGCTAGAAAGGGACAAAGCACAGATACGCAGTATTTT. Protein: CSARKGQSTDTQYF.

There are many counts of this clonotype. The rearrangement links TRBV7-3 to TRBJ1-1; unclear D gene. V lost 0 bases to trimming and J lost 3 bases, with 8 bases between them. Germline CDR1 reads SGHTA; CDR2 reads FQGTGA. The CDR3 sequence is 14 residues long. The CDR3 spells CASSLTGSYTEAFF. CDR3 DNA: TGTGCCAGCAGCTTAACAGGGTCGTACACTGAAGCTTTCTTT.

The genes are TRBV7-9 and TRBJ2-7; D may be TRBD1 (6 bases). The V end lost 5 bases, the J end lost 2 bases, and 13 bases lay between the germline ends. In germline, CDR1 is SEHNR, CDR2 FQNEAQ (reference sequence). This CDR3 contains 14 residues. Here the CDR3 reads CASSPDGTPYEQYF. CDR3 sequence (DNA): TGTGCCAGCAGCCCAGATGGGACACCCTACGAGCAGTACTTC. The variable domain in full, with the rest retrieved from reference TRBV7-9 and TRBJ2-7, is DTGVSQNPRHKITKRGQNVTFRCDPISEHNRLYWYRQTLGQGPEFLTYFQNEAQLEKSRLLSDRFSAERPKGSFSTLEIQRTEQGDSAMYLCASSPDGTPYEQYFGPGTRLTVT.

The V gene is TRBV27, the J gene TRBJ2-7; TRBD1 aligns across 9 bases. Germline CDR1 and CDR2: MNHEY and SMNVEV (reference sequence). The V segment lost 4 bases and the J segment 5 bases; nucleotides outside the gene matches: 6. The CDR3 runs 14 residues. Here the CDR3 DNA reads TGTGCCAGCAGTTCGACAGGGGGGAGACACGAGCAGTACTTC. It codes for CASSSTGGRHEQYF.

V and J are TRBV12-5 and TRBJ1-5; 8 nucleotides agree with TRBD1. Looked up from germline, CDR1 is LGHNT and CDR2 is FRNRAP. Trimming at V came to 5 bases and at J to 7 bases, leaving 7 bases not matched to a gene. This CDR3 region has 14 residues. The CDR3 region has the DNA TGTGCTAGTGGTCCCGGACAGGGCGGACAGCCCCAGCATTTT. It specifies CASGPGQGGQPQHF.

In this sample, this clonotype turned up once. The V gene is TRBV20-1, the J gene TRBJ2-1; D may be TRBD1 (5 bases). Germline V gene sequence: CDR1 DFQATT, CDR2 SNEGSKA (reference sequence). Trimming left V 3 bases short and J 15 bases short, with 15 bases between. The CDR3 extends over 11 amino acids. This CDR3 reads CSARGPSYWFF. DNA for the CDR3: TGCAGTGCTAGGGGGCCCAGCTATTGGTTCTTC.

Points on this clonotype: An end of the junction does not agree with germline; a read error may underlie this. The chain employs TRBV12-3 or TRBV12-4 and TRBJ2-3; D perhaps matches TRBD1 (5 bases). The CDR3 is made up of 12 amino acids. The CDR3 nucleotides read TGTGCCAGCAGGTTAGCAGGGGATACGCAGTATTTT. As protein: CASRLAGDTQYF.

This chain links TRBV5-5 with TRBJ2-3, with a weak D call TRBD1 (5 bases). This CDR3 region has 16 residues. Trimming stripped 1 base from V and 3 bases from J, with 15 bases between. Per germline, CDR1 SGHKS and CDR2 YYEKEE (reference sequence). In DNA form, the CDR3 reads TGTGCCAGCAGCTTGTACCAGGGAAGGTGGACAGATACGCAGTATTTT. This translates into CASSLYQGRWTDTQYF.

This clonotype was counted many times. The V call is TRBV5-1, the J call TRBJ1-1; D may be TRBD1 (6 bases). This CDR3 contains 16 residues. V was cut by 2 bases and J by 0 bases, with 14 bases left in between. Germline CDR1 reads SGHRS; CDR2 reads YFSETQ. The CDR3 bases are TGCGCCAGCAGCTTTTCCCGGGACACATTGAACACTGAAGCTTTCTTT. It specifies CASSFSRDTLNTEAFF.

Only a few counts were recorded for this clonotype. V is TRBV7-9 and J is TRBJ1-1; unclear D gene. Germline V gives CDR1 SEHNR, CDR2 FQNEAQ (reference sequence). The CDR3 runs to 13 residues. Trimming left V 2 bases short and J 9 bases short, with 13 bases between. CDR3 amino acids: CASSLSVTVKAFF. The CDR3 nucleotides are TGTGCCAGCAGCTTATCAGTCACAGTAAAAGCTTTCTTT.

The J gene is TRBJ2-3, the V gene TRBV3-1, with 8 bases matching TRBD2. Unmatched junction bases numbered 18, after V lost 8 bases and J lost 2 bases. Germline V gene data show CDR1 as LGHDT and CDR2 as YNNKEL (reference sequence). This CDR3 spans 18 amino acids. Here the CDR3 DNA reads TGTGCCAGCTCGTCTGCAGCGGGGGTCCCGATTTTCACAGATACGCAGTATTTT. Its protein is CASSSAAGVPIFTDTQYF.

There are many counts of this clonotype. J is TRBJ2-3 and V is TRBV6-1; TRBD1 matches 9 bases. V lost 7 bases to trimming and J lost 5 bases; unmatched junction nucleotides: 13. CDR1 and CDR2 from the germline V gene are MNHNS and SASEGT. There are 16 residues in the CDR3. DNA for the CDR3: TGTGCCAGCACCTACGGGACCGGGACAGGGAAAGATACGCAGTATTTT. Its translation is CASTYGTGTGKDTQYF.

At least ten counts were recorded for this clonotype. The J gene is TRBJ1-1, the V gene TRBV11-1; D is possibly TRBD1 (5 bases). Trimming took off 3 bases at V and 2 bases at J, with 13 bases between the two ends. The germline V gene has CDR1 SGHAT and CDR2 FQDESV (reference sequence). The CDR3 length is 15 residues. The CDR3: CASSLRRTPNTEAFF. The CDR3 DNA reads as TGTGCCAGCAGCTTGCGTAGGACACCCAACACTGAAGCTTTCTTT.

Many counts were recorded for this clonotype. The V and J genes are TRBV30 and TRBJ1-2, with D hard to call. V was cut by 2 bases and J by 1 base, with 8 bases left in between. The CDR3 runs 13 residues. Germline V gives CDR1 GTSNPN, CDR2 SVGIG (reference sequence). The CDR3 coding sequence is TGTGCCTGGAGTAACGGGATTAACTATGGCTACACCTTC. Translation: CAWSNGINYGYTF.

The chain links TRBV4-1 to TRBJ2-1; 8 bases match TRBD2. J was trimmed by 2 bases and V by 3 bases; bases with no gene match: 6. There are 16 residues in the CDR3. CDR1 is MGHRA and CDR2 is YSYEKL in the germline V gene. This CDR3 reads CASSQAGGLPYNEQFF. Here the CDR3 DNA reads TGCGCCAGCAGCCAGGCGGGGGGACTACCCTACAATGAGCAGTTCTTC.

The chain has TRBV11-2 and TRBJ2-5; tentatively, D is TRBD2 (6 bases). The CDR3 has 18 residues. The germline V gene encodes CDR1 SGHAT and CDR2 FQNNGV. The V and J ends lost 0 bases and 2 bases respectively, with 19 bases between them. CDR3 sequence: CASSLDRRTGTFQETQYF. The CDR3 bases are TGTGCCAGCAGCTTAGATCGGCGAACCGGGACTTTTCAAGAGACCCAGTACTTC.

At least ten counts were recorded for this clonotype. The CDR3 sequence: CASSLGEGRGYGYTF. The CDR3 DNA reads TGTGCCAGCAGCTTAGGGGAGGGCAGGGGGTACGGCTACACCTTC. The rearrangement joins TRBV13 to TRBJ1-2, with TRBD1 matching 7 bases. Germline V lookup: CDR1 PRHDT, CDR2 FYEKMQ (reference sequence). V lost 0 bases and J lost 8; bases outside the gene matches: 9. CDR3 size: 15 residues. The full variable domain, its missing parts supplied by reference TRBV13 and TRBJ1-2, is AAGVIQSPRHLIKEKRETATLKCYPIPRHDTVYWYQQGPGQDPQFLISFYEKMQSDKGSIPDRFSAQQFSDYHSELNMSSLELGDSALYFCASSLGEGRGYGYTFGSGTRLTVV.

This clonotype was counted once. V gene TRBV11-2 combines with J gene TRBJ1-4; D is unclear. In germline, CDR1 is SGHAT, CDR2 FQNNGV. V was cut by 3 bases and J by 0 bases, with 11 bases left in between. The CDR3 has 16 amino acids. CDR3 sequence: CASSLDRSATNEKLFF. The CDR3 bases are TGTGCCAGCAGCTTGGACCGGAGTGCAACTAATGAAAAACTGTTTTTT.

Worth noting for this clonotype: A junction boundary mismatches the germline segment, possibly from a read error. The chain combines TRBV12-3 or TRBV12-4 with TRBJ1-6; D may be TRBD1 (5 bases). The CDR3 covers 15 residues. The CDR3 DNA reads as TGTGCCAGCAGTCCCCGGACAAAAGATAATCCACCCCTCCACTTT. It translates to CASSPRTKDNPPLHF.

The table lists this clonotype with many counts. The V gene is TRBV20-1, the J gene TRBJ2-5, with a tentative D call TRBD2 (6 bases). The CDR3 spans 13 residues. CDR1 and CDR2 from the germline V gene are DFQATT and SNEGSKA (reference sequence). Trimming left V 5 bases short and J 4 bases short, with 14 bases between. CDR3 sequence (DNA): TGCAGTGCTGAGTTGGTGGGAGGAGAGACCCAGTACTTC. Translation: CSAELVGGETQYF.

This clonotype has a handful of counts. The J gene is TRBJ2-2, the V gene TRBV6-5; the D is unclear. This CDR3 is 13 amino acids long. V was pared by 1 base and J by 4 bases, with 4 bases between. Germline V gene lookup returns CDR1 MNHEY and CDR2 SVGAGI. CDR3 coding DNA: TGTGCCAGCAGTTACTTGGGCACCGGGGAGCTGTTTTTT. It codes for CASSYLGTGELFF.

This clonotype showed up many times. This sequence joins TRBV2 and TRBJ2-2, with 8 nucleotides matching TRBD1. CDR3 length: 13 residues. Germline V lookup: CDR1 SNHLY, CDR2 FYNNEI. Trimming took 4 bases from V and 6 from J; bases not matched to a gene: 1. The CDR3 bases are TGTGCCAGCAGTGCAGGGGGCCCCGGGGAGCTGTTTTTT. Translated: CASSAGGPGELFF.

The table lists this clonotype with many counts. V and J are TRBV2 and TRBJ1-2; 7 bases align to TRBD1. This CDR3 comprises 12 residues. The germline CDR1 and CDR2 sequences are SNHLY and FYNNEI. J gave up 2 bases and V 8 bases, and 2 bases lay outside the gene matches. In DNA, the CDR3 is TGTGCCAGCGGGGGACAGAACTATGGCTACACCTTC. Translation: CASGGQNYGYTF.

This clonotype was counted at least ten times. The genes are TRBV3-1 and TRBJ1-2; TRBD1 is a possible D gene (6 bases). The germline CDR1 and CDR2 sequences are LGHDT and YNNKEL (reference sequence). The CDR3 totals 17 residues. Trimming shortened V by 0 bases and J by 8 bases, and 22 bases separated the two germline ends. The CDR3 loop reads CASSQEVFADRTFGYTF. As DNA, the CDR3 is TGTGCCAGCAGCCAAGAGGTGTTCGCCGACAGGACCTTCGGCTACACCTTC.

The table lists this clonotype with many counts. The chain joins TRBV11-2 to TRBJ2-3, with D hard to call. Trimming cost V 1 base and J 0 bases, with 5 bases left between them. The CDR3 runs 14 residues. Germline V gene data show CDR1 as SGHAT and CDR2 as FQNNGV. The CDR3 sequence: CASSLARSTDTQYF. The CDR3 DNA is TGTGCCAGCAGCTTAGCACGAAGCACAGATACGCAGTATTTT.

A remark on this clonotype: A read error may be the cause here, since a much bigger clone is one base away. The chain employs TRBV30 and TRBJ1-2; tentative D call: TRBD1 (6 bases). Per germline, CDR1 GTSNPN and CDR2 SVGIG (reference sequence). The CDR3 totals 13 residues. The CDR3, as DNA: TGTGCCTGGAGTGTACGAGGGGGGCATGGCTACATCTTC. Translated, it gives CAWSVRGGHGYIF.

The sample holds many counts of this clonotype. The chain is built from TRBV3-1 and TRBJ2-3, with 10 positions matching TRBD2. The V segment lost 1 base and the J segment 0 bases; nucleotides outside the gene matches: 7. CDR1 and CDR2 (germline): LGHDT, YNNKEL (reference sequence). CDR3 size: 18 residues. CDR3 coding DNA: TGTGCCAGCAGCCAAGGGCTAGCGGGGGCCTCCAGCACAGATACGCAGTATTTT. It specifies CASSQGLAGASSTDTQYF.

The chain has TRBV6-2 or TRBV6-3 and TRBJ2-2; TRBD1 matches 7 bases. The CDR3 runs to 14 residues. CDR1 is MNHEY, CDR2 SVGEGT, per germline. V gave up 2 bases and J gave up 5 bases; unmatched junction bases: 2. CDR3 nucleotides: TGTGCCAGCAGTTACGGGGGACAGACCGGGGAGCTGTTTTTT. Translation: CASSYGGQTGELFF.

J is TRBJ2-3 and V is TRBV20-1; 8 bases map to TRBD2. The CDR3 runs to 14 residues. The J segment lost 8 bases and the V segment lost 6 bases, leaving 13 bases of the junction unmatched. Germline values: CDR1 DFQATT, CDR2 SNEGSKA (reference sequence). CDR3 loop: CSARRGGGRGTQYF. Written as DNA, the CDR3 is TGCAGTGCCCGGAGGGGCGGGGGGCGAGGTACGCAGTATTTT.

V and J are TRBV5-1 and TRBJ2-5; TRBD1 is a possible D gene (5 bases). The germline CDR1 and CDR2 sequences are SGHRS and YFSETQ. The CDR3 covers 16 residues. Trimming took 5 bases from V and 1 from J, leaving 18 bases between them. Here the CDR3 reads CASSWPLRVRQETQYF. Here the CDR3 DNA reads TGCGCCAGCAGTTGGCCCCTCAGGGTCCGCCAAGAGACCCAGTACTTC.

The sample holds a few counts of this clonotype. The DNA of the CDR3 is TGTGCCAGCAGTTACGCAGGGACACGGTTTGGCTACACCTTC. Its translation: CASSYAGTRFGYTF. The chain has TRBV6-5 and TRBJ1-2; D is perhaps TRBD1 (6 bases). V lost 2 bases to trimming and J lost 7 bases, with 14 bases between them. CDR1 MNHEY and CDR2 SVGAGI come from the germline V gene. This CDR3 has 14 residues.